This entry describes one TCR beta chain. The antigen is undetermined. Researchers ran the PCR with 60 Vbeta and 13 Jbeta primers. Assay used: immunoSEQ multiplex PCR; TCRdb lists only in-frame clones, some missing. In total, the table holds some 89,000 clones. This entry comes from a study of cytomegalovirus exposure and HLA in healthy donors. Study in general: Earlier work reported roughly 120 million unique TCR beta sequences from 150 million to 200 million T cells. Broader study findings: Researchers catalogued over 150 TCR beta chains as cytomegalovirus-associated.

Deletions cut 0 bases from V and 2 bases from J, with 6 bases between. The CDR3 runs 13 residues. Germline values: CDR1 SGHRS, CDR2 YFSETQ. The source is a woman under 40 in good health and CMV-seronegative. The sequenced material came from PBMCs. This chain uses TRBV5-1 with TRBJ2-7; D is ambiguous. CDR3 residues: CASSLELAYEQYF. The CDR3 DNA sequence: TGCGCCAGCAGCTTGGAGCTAGCCTACGAGCAGTACTTC.